This T cell receptor beta chain was identified in a study of shared clonotypes between healthy human individuals. The CDR3 extends over 15 amino acids. The V end lost 0 bases, the J end lost 2 bases, and 10 bases lay between the germline ends. Germline loops: CDR1 SGHAT, CDR2 FQNNGV. Assay: immunoSEQ multiplex PCR; the TCRdb copy retains only in-frame clones and omits some. The data contain more than 150,000 clones, 60% to 75% of them seen just once; the ten biggest clones take up about 9.4%. The chain uses TRBV11-2 and TRBJ1-2; D not resolved. Specimen: memory CD4+ T cells sorted from blood. The sample's subset: CD45RA-negative fraction. This clonotype originated in a man aged 25 to 45 in good health. The CDR3: CASSLDLKSNYGYTF. CDR3 bases: TGTGCCAGCAGCTTAGATCTTAAAAGCAACTATGGCTACACCTTC.